The entry below gives a single TCR beta chain sequence along with its context. As handled by the study authors: Cell counts per sample came from amplifying reference gene primers. Produced via immunoSEQ multiplex PCR; TCRdb's table is partial and in-frame only. V and J calls and clone size are as listed in that table; D and trimming were resolved from the DNA. The table records 150,000 to 200,000 clones, roughly 85% of them present only once. This sample is drawn from a study of blood T cell repertoires in COVID-19. About the research overall: Researchers got acute and convalescent COVID-19 samples from the United States, Italy and Spain. PBMCs, B-cell-depleted T cells, or T cells provided the cDNA or gDNA that made up the material.

V was pared by 5 bases and J by 1 base, with 11 bases between. CDR1 is MDHEN, CDR2 SYDVKM, per germline. The CDR3 sequence is 14 residues long. The rearrangement links TRBV28 to TRBJ1-2, with D tentatively TRBD1 (5 bases). This TCR derives from a woman in her twenties or thirties with acute or convalescent COVID-19. Sequencing used peripheral blood. This chain's CDR3 is CASSLNRFNYGYTF. Written as DNA, the CDR3 is TGTGCCAGCAGTCTGAACAGGTTTAACTATGGCTACACCTTC.